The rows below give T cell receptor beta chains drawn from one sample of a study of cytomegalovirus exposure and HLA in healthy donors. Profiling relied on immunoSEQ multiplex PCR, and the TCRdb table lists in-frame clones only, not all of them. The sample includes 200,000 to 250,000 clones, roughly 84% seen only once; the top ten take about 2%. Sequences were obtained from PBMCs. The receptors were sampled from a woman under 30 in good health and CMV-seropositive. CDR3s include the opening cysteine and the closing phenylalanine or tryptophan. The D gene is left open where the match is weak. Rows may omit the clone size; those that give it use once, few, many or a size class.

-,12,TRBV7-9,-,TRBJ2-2,TGTGCCAGCAGCTCCGGGACCGGGGAGCTGTTTTTT,CASSSGTGELFF
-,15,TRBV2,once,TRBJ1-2,TGTGCCAGCAGATATGTGAGACGACAAGGCTATGGCTACACCTTC,CASRYVRRQGYGYTF
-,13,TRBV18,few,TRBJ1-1,TGTGCCAGCTCACTTCAGGTGAACACTGAAGCTTTCTTT,CASSLQVNTEAFF
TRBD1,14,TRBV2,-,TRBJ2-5,TGTGCCAGCAGTCCTGACAGGGGTGGGGAGACCCAGTACTTC,CASSPDRGGETQYF
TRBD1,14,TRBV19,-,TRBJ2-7,TGTGCCAGTAGTATACGGGGACAGGATTACGAGCAGTACTTC,CASSIRGQDYEQYF
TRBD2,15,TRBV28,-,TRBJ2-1,TGTGCCAGCAGGATAGCGTGGGGGGGTTACAATGAGCAGTTCTTC,CASRIAWGGYNEQFF
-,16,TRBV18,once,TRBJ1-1,TGTGCCAGCTCACCACCGAGGGTACAGCAGAACACTGAAGCTTTCTTT,CASSPPRVQQNTEAFF
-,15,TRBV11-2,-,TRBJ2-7,TGTGCCAGCAGCCGAGCCCCAACTAGCTCCTACGAGCAGTACTTC,CASSRAPTSSYEQYF
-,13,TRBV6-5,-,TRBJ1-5,TGTGCCAGCAGTCTAGACAGGTTTCAGCCCCAGCATTTT,CASSLDRFQPQHF
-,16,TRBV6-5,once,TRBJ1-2,TGTGCCAGCAGTTACTCGAATGATAGTCCTAACTATGGCTACACCTTC,CASSYSNDSPNYGYTF
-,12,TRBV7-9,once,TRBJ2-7,TGTGCCAGCAGCTTATTGCCTAGTGAGCAGTACTTC,CASSLLPSEQYF
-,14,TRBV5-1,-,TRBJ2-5,TGCGCCAGCAGCTTGGACAGGGAAACGGAGACCCAGTACTTC,CASSLDRETETQYF
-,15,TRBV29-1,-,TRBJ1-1,TGCAGCTTCTACTTCACAGGGATGGGGAACACTGAAGCTTTCTTT,CSFYFTGMGNTEAFF
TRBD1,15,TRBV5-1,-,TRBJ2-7,TGCGCCAGCAGCTTGGACACAGGGGGATTCAACGAGCAGTACTTC,CASSLDTGGFNEQYF
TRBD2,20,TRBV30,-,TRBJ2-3,TGTGCCTGGAGTTCTCCTGGGGCTAGCGGGGATCTCGCTAGCACAGATACGCAGTATTTT,CAWSSPGASGDLASTDTQYF
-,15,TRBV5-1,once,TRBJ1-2,TGCGCCAGCAGCCCCGAGGGAGGGGGGACCTATGGCTACACCTTC,CASSPEGGGTYGYTF
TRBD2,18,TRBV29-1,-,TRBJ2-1,TGCAGCGTTGAGGCGGGCTGGACTAGCGGGAGGGCCCGGAATGAGCAGTTCTTC,CSVEAGWTSGRARNEQFF
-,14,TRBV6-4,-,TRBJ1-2,TGTGCCAGCAGTGACTCCCTGGGGGCCGATGGCTACACCTTC,CASSDSLGADGYTF
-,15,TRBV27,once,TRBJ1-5,TGTGCCAGCAGTTTAGGAGGTTATAGCAATCAGCCCCAGCATTTT,CASSLGGYSNQPQHF
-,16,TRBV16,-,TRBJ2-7,TGTGCCAGCAGCCAAACGGGATTGACAGGGGAGGGCGAGCAGTACTTC,CASSQTGLTGEGEQYF
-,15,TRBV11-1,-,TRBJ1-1,TGTGCCAGCAGCTCCCTGGATCCAGGCAGCACTGAAGCTTTCTTT,CASSSLDPGSTEAFF
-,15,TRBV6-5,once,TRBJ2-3,TGTGCCAGCAGCACCGGGACTCGGGACACAGATACGCAGTATTTT,CASSTGTRDTDTQYF
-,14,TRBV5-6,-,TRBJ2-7,TGTGCCAGCAGCCCCGGGACTCCTTTGGACGAGCAGTACTTC,CASSPGTPLDEQYF
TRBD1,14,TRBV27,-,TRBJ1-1,TGTGCCAGCAGTCTGATGACAGGGGCCACTGAAGCTTTCTTT,CASSLMTGATEAFF
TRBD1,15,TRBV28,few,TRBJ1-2,TGTGCCAGCAGTCCCCCCGACAGGGGGCAGGGAGGCTACACCTTC,CASSPPDRGQGGYTF
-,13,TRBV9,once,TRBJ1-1,TGTGCCAGCAGCGTCGAGTTCTGGACTGAAGCTTTCTTT,CASSVEFWTEAFF
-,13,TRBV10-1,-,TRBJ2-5,TGCGCCAGCAGTGAGCCTAGACAAGAGACCCAGTACTTC,CASSEPRQETQYF
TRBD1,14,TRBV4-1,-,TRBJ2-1,TGCGCCAGCAGTAGGACAGGGGAGTACAATGAGCAGTTCTTC,CASSRTGEYNEQFF
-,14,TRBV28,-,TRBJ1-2,TGTGCCAGCAGTTTACCCCCGGACAGTTATGGCTACACCTTC,CASSLPPDSYGYTF
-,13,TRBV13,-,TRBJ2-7,TGTGCCAGCAGCTTAGGCCGGAGCTACGAGCAGTACTTC,CASSLGRSYEQYF
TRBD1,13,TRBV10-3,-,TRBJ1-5,TGTGCCATCAGTGCGGACAGGGACCAGCCCCAGCATTTT,CAISADRDQPQHF
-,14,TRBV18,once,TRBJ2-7,TGTGCCAGCTCACCAGACTCGCGGAACTACGAGCAGTACTTC,CASSPDSRNYEQYF
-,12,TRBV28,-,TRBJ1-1,TGTGCCAGCAGTTTACGGAACACTGAAGCTTTCTTT,CASSLRNTEAFF
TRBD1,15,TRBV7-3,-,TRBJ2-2,TGTGCCAGCAGCCGAGACAGGGGCGCCACCGGGGAGCTGTTTTTT,CASSRDRGATGELFF
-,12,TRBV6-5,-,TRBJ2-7,TGTGCCAGCAGCCAGGGGTCCCACGAGCAGTACTTC,CASSQGSHEQYF
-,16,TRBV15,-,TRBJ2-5,TGTGCCACCAGCCCTAGGCGGGGAGGAACCCAAGAGACCCAGTACTTC,CATSPRRGGTQETQYF
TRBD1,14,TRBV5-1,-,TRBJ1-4,TGCGCCAGCAGCCAACAGGGGGCGACGGCAAAACTGTTTTTT,CASSQQGATAKLFF
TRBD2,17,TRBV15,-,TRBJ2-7,TGTGCCACCAGCAGCTTGATCACTAGCGGGAGTTCCTACGAGCAGTACTTC,CATSSLITSGSSYEQYF
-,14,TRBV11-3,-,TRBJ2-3,TGTGCCAGCAGCTTCGCGCGGAGCACAGATACGCAGTATTTT,CASSFARSTDTQYF
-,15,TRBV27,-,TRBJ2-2,TGTGCCAGCAGTTTAAAGGTCTGGGAGCCAGGAGAGCTGTTTTTT,CASSLKVWEPGELFF
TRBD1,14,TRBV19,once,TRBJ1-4,TGTGCCAGTAGTATACACCGGGACAGTCTTGAACTGTTTTTT,CASSIHRDSLELFF
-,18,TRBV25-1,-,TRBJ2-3,TGTGCCAGCAGCCCCACCGGTGGTCGTGGAGGGGGCACAGATACGCAGTATTTT,CASSPTGGRGGGTDTQYF
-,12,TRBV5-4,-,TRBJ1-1,TGTGCCAGCAGTTTACAGGGTAATGAAGCTTTCTTT,CASSLQGNEAFF
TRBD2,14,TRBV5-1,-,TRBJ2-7,TGCGCCAGCAGGGTTCGGGAGGGGCTCGACGAGCAGTACTTC,CASRVREGLDEQYF
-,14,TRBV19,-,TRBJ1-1,TGTGCCATCAAACGTACGGAGGGGAACACTGAAGCTTTCTTT,CAIKRTEGNTEAFF
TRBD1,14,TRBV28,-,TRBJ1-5,TGTGCCAGCACCCGGGACAGTAGAAATCAGCCCCAGCATTTT,CASTRDSRNQPQHF
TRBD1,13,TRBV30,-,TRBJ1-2,TGTGCCTGGAGCGAGACAGGGATCTATGGCTACACCTTC,CAWSETGIYGYTF
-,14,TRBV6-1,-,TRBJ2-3,TGTGCCAGCAGTCAATTGACAGGCACAGATACGCAGTATTTT,CASSQLTGTDTQYF
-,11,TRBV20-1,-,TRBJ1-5,TGCAGTGCTAGTTCAACAGGTGGCCAGCATTTT,CSASSTGGQHF
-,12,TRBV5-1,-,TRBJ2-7,TGCGCCAGCAGCCTGACGGGCTACGAGCAGTACTTC,CASSLTGYEQYF
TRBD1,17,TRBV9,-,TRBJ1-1,TGTGCCAGCAGCGCGGGGGGACAGGGGGCGTTGGAAACTGAAGCTTTCTTT,CASSAGGQGALETEAFF
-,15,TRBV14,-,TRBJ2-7,TGTGCCAGCAGCCAAGATCTTACTGTTACCTACGAGCAGTACTTC,CASSQDLTVTYEQYF
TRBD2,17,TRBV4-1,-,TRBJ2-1,TGCGCCAGCAGCCAAGCTCTCACTAGCGGGAGGGCCAATGAGCAGTTCTTC,CASSQALTSGRANEQFF
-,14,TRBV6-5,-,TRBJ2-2,TGTGCCAGCAGTTACTTTCTAAACACCGGGGAGCTGTTTTTT,CASSYFLNTGELFF